These 25 T cell receptor beta chains share one sample of origin, sequenced in a study of regulatory T cells in long-lasting Graves disease. Time point indicated: newly diagnosed GD, antithyroid drugs for less than 3 months. PBMC RNA served as the TCR library source. CDR3 regions were amplified by Arm-PCR using iRepertoire HTBI primers to build TCR beta libraries. TCRdb used MiXCR to reprocess the multiplex PCR reads, holding one entry per CDR3 protein. The sample has 530,000 or so distinct CDR3 sequences, 15% to 20% seen once. The data were also submitted as part of a second study, on T cells in Graves' hyperthyroidism and ophthalmopathy.

Material: peripheral blood mononuclear cells (PBMCs), obtained at new diagnosis, from a patient treated with antithyroid drugs. The receptors derive from a man aged 18 to 29 with Graves disease.

The chain uses TRBV7-8 and TRBJ2-3; D is undetermined. Per germline, CDR1 SGHVS and CDR2 FQNEAQ. The CDR3 extends over 12 amino acids. The V end was cut by 5 bases, the J end by 5 bases, with 8 bases between. Here the CDR3 reads CASSPTLDTQYF. In DNA form, the CDR3 reads TGTGCCAGCAGCCCCACGCTAGATACGCAGTATTTT.

The chain carries TRBV12-3 or TRBV12-4 and TRBJ2-1; 7 bases line up with TRBD2. This CDR3 is 14 amino acids long. The V gene end was trimmed by 3 bases and the J gene end by 7 bases; junction bases not matched to a gene: 6. CDR3 in amino acids: CASSLEGGQNEQFF. In nucleotides, the CDR3 is TGTGCCAGCAGTTTGGAGGGAGGGCAAAATGAGCAGTTCTTC.

J is TRBJ2-7 and V is TRBV18; D unclear. V lost 6 bases, J lost 3 bases, and 15 bases lay in between. This CDR3 spans 14 amino acids. Germline lookup yields CDR1 KGHSH and CDR2 LQKENI. Here the CDR3 DNA reads TGTGCCAGCTCGACCGGGTCAAGAGACTACGAGCAGTACTTC. This translates into CASSTGSRDYEQYF.

The chain uses TRBV19 and TRBJ1-5; the D is unclear. Trimming took 0 bases from V and 2 from J, leaving 11 bases between them. The CDR3 is made up of 16 amino acids. CDR1 LNHDA and CDR2 SQIVND come from the germline V gene (reference sequence). The CDR3 loop is CASSIDRPGGNQPQHF. CDR3 DNA sequence: TGTGCCAGTAGTATAGACCGTCCTGGTGGCAATCAGCCCCAGCATTTT.

This clonotype occurred a few times. The rearrangement uses TRBV6-1 and TRBJ1-2; 8 positions agree with TRBD1. Trimming took 2 bases from V and 4 from J; bases not matched to a gene: 12. The length of the CDR3 is 17 residues. Germline-derived CDR1 and CDR2 are MNHNS and SASEGT. CDR3 protein: CASSEMRFPGGFYGYTF. CDR3 bases: TGTGCCAGCAGTGAAATGAGGTTCCCAGGGGGCTTCTATGGCTACACCTTC.

J is TRBJ2-1 and V is TRBV7-9, with D possibly TRBD2 on 6 matching bases. The germline CDR1 and CDR2 sequences are SEHNR and FQNEAQ (reference sequence). The CDR3 extends over 18 amino acids. Trimming removed 5 bases at V and 0 bases at J, with 20 bases between. The CDR3 DNA is TGTGCCAGCAGCCGAGGGACGGCTAGCGCAAGCTCCTACAATGAGCAGTTCTTC. Translation gives CASSRGTASASSYNEQFF.

This clonotype showed up many times. The chain is built from TRBV27 and TRBJ2-3, with TRBD2 matching over 12 bases. The junction had 9 bases not matched to a gene; V was cut back by 2 bases and J by 6 bases. This CDR3 spans 17 amino acids. CDR1 and CDR2 from the germline V gene are MNHEY and SMNVEV (reference sequence). In DNA, the CDR3 is TGTGCCAGCAGTTTACGGGCTAGCGGGAGGGCGGATGATACGCAGTATTTT. Translating it yields CASSLRASGRADDTQYF.

This clonotype was observed a handful of times. The J gene is TRBJ2-6, the V gene TRBV28, with TRBD2 matching over 7 bases. CDR1 MDHEN and CDR2 SYDVKM come from the germline V gene. V lost 5 bases, J lost 4 bases, and 14 bases stayed unmatched. The CDR3 loop spans 18 amino acids. The CDR3 nucleotides read TGTGCCAGCAGTCCACTAGCGACGCTCCAGGGCGGGGCCAACGTCCTGACTTTC. Amino acids: CASSPLATLQGGANVLTF.

Many counts were recorded for this clonotype. J is TRBJ2-1 and V is TRBV11-2, with 13 bases identical to TRBD2. The better agreement between TRBJ2-5 and the DNA end casts doubt on the J call. The CDR3 extends over 18 amino acids. The germline V gene encodes CDR1 SGHAT and CDR2 FQNNGV. In DNA form, the CDR3 reads TGTGCCAGCCGTTACGGACTAGCGGGAGATCTCCCCCCGGAGACCCAGTACTTC. Protein: CASRYGLAGDLPPETQYF.

This clonotype was observed many times. The chain has TRBV2 and TRBJ2-7; 11 bases agree with TRBD2. The CDR3 covers 15 residues. V lost 4 bases and J lost 3; bases outside the gene matches: 5. Germline assignment: CDR1 SNHLY and CDR2 FYNNEI. The CDR3, as DNA: TGTGCCAGCAGTGTAGGGACTAGCGGTATCTACGAGCAGTACTTC. Translation: CASSVGTSGIYEQYF.

The V and J genes are TRBV10-2 and TRBJ2-7; D is unresolved. This CDR3 is 15 amino acids long. Trimming removed 6 bases from V and 2 bases from J, with 17 bases in between. The germline CDR1 and CDR2 sequences are WSHSY and SAAADI. CDR3 sequence: CASRLSRQVTYEQYF. The CDR3 bases are TGCGCCAGCAGGCTTTCTCGTCAGGTAACCTACGAGCAGTACTTC.

This clonotype occurred a few times. This chain joins TRBV30 and TRBJ2-1; D is possibly TRBD2 (5 bases). The V gene's germline CDR1 is GTSNPN and CDR2 SVGIG (reference sequence). This CDR3 is 12 amino acids long. Between the trimmed V and J ends, which lost 0 bases and 8 bases, there was a span of 8 bases. The CDR3 DNA sequence: TGTGCCTGGAGTGTTCGGCGGGATGAGCAGTTCTTC. Its translation: CAWSVRRDEQFF.

Notes on this clonotype: This may be a read error, as it is one base from a much larger clone. The chain joins TRBV5-1 to TRBJ2-3; tentatively, D is TRBD2 (5 bases). This CDR3 has 14 residues. The germline CDR1 and CDR2 sequences are SGHRS and YFSETQ. The CDR3 nucleotides read TGCGCCAGCAAGGGCTCGGGGAGTCCAGATACGCGGTATTTT. It yields the protein CASKGSGSPDTRYF.

At least ten counts were recorded for this clonotype. The V call is TRBV12-3 or TRBV12-4, the J call TRBJ1-2, with D unresolved. V dropped 6 bases and J dropped 8 bases, with 16 bases sitting between them. The CDR3 is 13 residues long. The CDR3 DNA reads TGTGCCAGCAGCTTTGGACGGTCCGAAGGCTACACCTTC. As protein: CASSFGRSEGYTF.

In its sample, this clonotype was seen many times. CDR3 region: CASSLEENEQYF. The CDR3 nucleotides are TGTGCCAGCAGTTTGGAGGAGAACGAGCAGTACTTC. The chain couples TRBV12-3 or TRBV12-4 to TRBJ2-7; a weak D match, TRBD2 (5 bases). The CDR3 is 12 amino acids. V gave up 3 bases and J gave up 5 bases, with 8 bases separating them.

V gene TRBV12-3 or TRBV12-4 combines with J gene TRBJ2-1, with 13 bases that match TRBD2. Trimming took 6 bases from V and 4 from J; bases not matched to a gene: 3. The CDR3 consists of 15 residues. DNA of the CDR3: TGTGCCAGCAGGGGGACTAGCGGGGATTACAATGAGCAGTTCTTC. It specifies CASRGTSGDYNEQFF.

A remark on this clonotype: This may be a read error: a much more frequent sequence differs by one nucleotide. This chain connects TRBV12-3 or TRBV12-4 to TRBJ1-2; 12 bases align to TRBD1. This CDR3 region has 16 residues. DNA of the CDR3: TGTGTCAGCATAAGTTGGGGGACAGGGGGCGACTATGGCTACACCTTC. Translating gives CVSISWGTGGDYGYTF.

This clonotype was counted between two and nine times. V usage is TRBV6-1 and J usage is TRBJ2-7; 8 nucleotides agree with TRBD1. This CDR3 is 18 amino acids long. Trimming took 5 bases from V and 3 from J; bases not matched to a gene: 18. Looked up from germline, CDR1 is MNHNS and CDR2 is SASEGT. For the CDR3, the DNA is TGTGCCAGCAGTACGCAGGGGGCGGACCGCCCGGGTGACTACGAGCAGTACTTC. Its translation is CASSTQGADRPGDYEQYF.

This clonotype turned up a few times. CDR3 coding DNA: TGTGCCACCTCCGGTAGGGGACAGGGGGCTGGAAATTCACCCCTCCACTTT. Its protein is CATSGRGQGAGNSPLHF. The V and J genes are TRBV28 and TRBJ1-6; 12 nucleotides align to TRBD1. Unmatched junction bases numbered 14, after V lost 10 bases and J lost 7 bases. Germline loops: CDR1 MDHEN, CDR2 SYDVKM. The CDR3 is 17 amino acids.

This clonotype appeared many times. V and J are TRBV28 and TRBJ2-3; the D is unclear. Germline V gene data show CDR1 as MDHEN and CDR2 as SYDVKM. With 3 bases removed from V and 4 bases from J, the gap between germline ends came to 8 bases. The CDR3 has 13 amino acids. The CDR3 DNA reads as TGTGCCAGCAGTTTCGACTTCCCAGATACGCAGTATTTT. It specifies CASSFDFPDTQYF.

This clonotype was recorded many times. J is TRBJ2-7 and V is TRBV6-2 or TRBV6-3, with D tentatively TRBD1 (5 bases). Germline values: CDR1 MNHEY, CDR2 SVGEGT. This CDR3 has 14 residues. V lost 2 bases to trimming and J lost 2 bases, with 10 bases between them. This CDR3 is CASSYPTETYEQYF. CDR3 sequence (DNA): TGTGCCAGCAGTTACCCGACAGAAACCTACGAGCAGTACTTC.

This sequence joins TRBV5-1 and TRBJ1-6; TRBD1 aligns across 7 bases. With 3 bases clipped from V and 5 bases from J, the junction kept 5 bases outside the gene matches. CDR1 and CDR2 (germline): SGHRS, YFSETQ. The CDR3 is made up of 15 amino acids. CDR3 region: CASSWRGTDNSPLHF. The CDR3 DNA is TGCGCCAGCAGCTGGAGGGGGACAGATAATTCACCCCTCCACTTT.

This clonotype was detected a few times. This rearrangement joins TRBV12-5 to TRBJ2-7; 8 bases match TRBD2. J was trimmed by 0 bases and V by 2 bases; bases with no gene match: 9. CDR3 length: 17 amino acids. CDR1 LGHNT and CDR2 FRNRAP come from the germline V gene. CDR3 protein: CASGLTLAGLNSYEQYF. Here the CDR3 DNA reads TGTGCTAGTGGTTTGACCCTAGCGGGCCTAAACTCCTACGAGCAGTACTTC.

This clonotype occurred many times. This chain links TRBV11-2 with TRBJ2-3; TRBD2 matches 15 bases. Trimming cost V 6 bases and J 2 bases; bases outside gene matches: 12. Germline CDR1 and CDR2: SGHAT and FQNNGV. The CDR3 extends over 19 amino acids. CDR3 region: CASSIPSGTSGRNTDTQYF. CDR3 in DNA: TGTGCCAGCAGTATTCCATCCGGGACTAGCGGGAGGAACACAGATACGCAGTATTTT. The full variable domain, completed using reference TRBV11-2 and TRBJ2-3, is EAGVAQSPRYKIIEKRQSVAFWCNPISGHATLYWYQQILGQGPKLLIQFQNNGVVDDSQLPKDRFSAERLKGVDSTLKIQPAKLEDSAVYLCASSIPSGTSGRNTDTQYFGPGTRLTVL.

The chain uses TRBV4-2 and TRBJ1-6; D not resolved. Trimming pared 1 base from V and 8 bases from J, leaving 12 bases between. The germline gives CDR1 LGHNA, CDR2 YNFKEQ. This CDR3 has 15 residues. The CDR3 DNA is TGTGCCAGCAGCCAAGTTACCAGCGGTGATTCACCCCTCCACTTT. Its translation: CASSQVTSGDSPLHF.